Presented here are 23 T cell receptor beta chains from one specimen sequenced in a study of response to subunit inactivated influenza vaccine. TCRdb analysed the RT-PCR reads with MiXCR anew, one entry per CDR3 protein. The repertoire holds around 540,000 distinct CDR3 sequences, with approximately 10% as singletons. The sequenced sample was PBMCs from blood, obtained on the day of vaccination. These receptors were taken from a middle-aged man who received an inactivated influenza vaccine.

There are many counts of this clonotype. The chain is built from TRBV12-3 or TRBV12-4 and TRBJ2-2; unclear D gene. The length of the CDR3 is 13 residues. V gave up 0 bases and J gave up 5 bases, with 4 bases separating them. The CDR3 region is CASSLAQTGELFF. The CDR3 DNA follows: TGTGCCAGCAGTTTAGCCCAAACCGGGGAGCTGTTTTTT.

This clonotype appeared a few times. The V gene is TRBV9, the J gene TRBJ2-5; D is unresolved. Per germline, CDR1 SGDLS and CDR2 YYNGEE. The CDR3 is made up of 15 amino acids. The germline V and J ends were trimmed by 4 bases and 1 base, with 14 bases remaining between them. CDR3: CASSLPGSFQETQYF. The CDR3 coding sequence is TGTGCCAGCAGCCTCCCCGGATCTTTCCAAGAGACCCAGTACTTC.

The chain carries TRBV24-1 and TRBJ2-1; 7 bases map to TRBD2. CDR3 size: 16 residues. With V trimmed by 8 bases and J by 5 bases, 14 bases remained unmatched. Per germline, CDR1 KGHDR and CDR2 SFDVKD. CDR3 residues: CATNGSPSGPDNEQFF. The CDR3 coding sequence is TGTGCCACCAACGGAAGTCCTAGCGGACCCGACAATGAGCAGTTCTTC.

The rearrangement links TRBV6-1 to TRBJ1-4, with 7 bases matching TRBD1. CDR3 length equals 14 residues. After removal of 7 bases from V and 10 bases from J, the junction contained 12 bases not matched to a gene. Germline V gene lookup returns CDR1 MNHNS and CDR2 SASEGT. Written as DNA, the CDR3 is TGTGCCAGCAAACCGGGACAGCTTTCCGGAAAACTGTTTTTT. Protein product: CASKPGQLSGKLFF.

This clonotype has more than one count but fewer than ten. The J gene is TRBJ2-7, the V gene TRBV4-2; the match to TRBD2 covers 11 bases. Germline CDR1 LGHNA, CDR2 YNFKEQ. V lost 3 bases, J lost 6 bases, and 10 bases stayed unmatched. This CDR3 is 16 amino acids long. The CDR3 nucleotides read TGTGCCAGCAGCCAGGCCGGGACTAGCGGTACTTTCGAGCAGTACTTC. Protein: CASSQAGTSGTFEQYF.

This clonotype has at least ten counts. The genes are TRBV6-2 or TRBV6-3 and TRBJ2-7, with TRBD1 matching over 7 bases. Unmatched junction bases numbered 4, after V lost 0 bases and J lost 2 bases. The germline V gene has CDR1 MNHEY and CDR2 SVGEGT. This CDR3 spans 15 amino acids. The CDR3 protein is CASSYSRQGAYEQYF. As DNA, the CDR3 is TGTGCCAGCAGTTACTCGCGGCAGGGGGCCTACGAGCAGTACTTC.

This clonotype was counted a few times. The chain joins TRBV20-1 to TRBJ1-4; the D gene is possibly TRBD1 (5 bases). Trimming stripped 2 bases from V and 8 bases from J, with 18 bases between. The CDR3 consists of 15 residues. The germline V gene has CDR1 DFQATT and CDR2 SNEGSKA (reference sequence). CDR3 sequence: CSARPTLGVGEKLFF. The CDR3 DNA is TGCAGTGCTAGACCCACTTTGGGGGTAGGGGAAAAACTGTTTTTT.

This clonotype was counted at least ten times. CDR3 residues: CATSGLPGQTTYEQYF. The CDR3 DNA reads as TGTGCCACCAGCGGACTACCCGGCCAGACGACCTACGAGCAGTACTTC. The V and J genes are TRBV15 and TRBJ2-7, with a possible D match to TRBD2 (6 bases). Looked up from germline, CDR1 is LNHNV and CDR2 is YYDKDF (reference sequence). Trimming removed 5 bases from V and 2 bases from J, with 19 bases in between. The CDR3 has 16 residues.

This clonotype has just a few counts. The chain joins TRBV29-1 to TRBJ2-6; D unclear. V lost 3 bases and J lost 4, with 7 bases in between. This CDR3 has 13 residues. Germline V gene data show CDR1 as SQVTM and CDR2 as ANQGSEA. CDR3 DNA sequence: TGCAGCGTTGAGCACGCCGGGGCCAACGTCCTGACTTTC. Translated, it gives CSVEHAGANVLTF.

This clonotype turned up a few times. This chain connects TRBV5-1 to TRBJ2-5; perhaps TRBD2 as D (5 bases). Germline V gene data show CDR1 as SGHRS and CDR2 as YFSETQ. The CDR3 spans 14 residues. The V end lost 3 bases, the J end lost 1 base, and 10 bases lay between the germline ends. Written as DNA, the CDR3 is TGCGCCAGCAGCTCCTTAGCGACCCAAGAGACCCAGTACTTC. As protein: CASSSLATQETQYF.

This clonotype was seen a few times. The gene calls are TRBV28 and TRBJ1-5; 8 bases map to TRBD1. The junction had 10 bases not matched to a gene; V was cut back by 6 bases and J by 6 bases. CDR3 length: 15 residues. Germline V gene data show CDR1 as MDHEN and CDR2 as SYDVKM. CDR3 sequence: CASRKDRGGIQPQHF. The CDR3 DNA is TGTGCCAGCAGAAAAGACAGGGGAGGAATTCAGCCCCAGCATTTT.

The J gene is TRBJ2-2, the V gene TRBV20-1; 8 positions agree with TRBD2. The CDR3 runs 15 residues. The junction had 6 bases not matched to a gene; V was cut back by 0 bases and J by 6 bases. Germline CDR1 is DFQATT and CDR2 is SNEGSKA (reference sequence). Here the CDR3 reads CSARDERAGAGELFF. In DNA form, the CDR3 reads TGCAGTGCTAGAGATGAACGAGCGGGAGCCGGGGAGCTGTTTTTT.

This clonotype appeared a few times. The J gene is TRBJ2-1, the V gene TRBV5-1; TRBD2 matches at 13 bases. Trimming took 4 bases from V and 6 from J; bases not matched to a gene: 7. Germline V gene data show CDR1 as SGHRS and CDR2 as YFSETQ. The CDR3 length is 16 residues. The CDR3 DNA sequence: TGCGCCAGCAGCACATACACTAGCGGGAGGGCCAATGAGCAGTTCTTC. This codes for CASSTYTSGRANEQFF.

The chain combines TRBV24-1 with TRBJ2-2; TRBD1 agrees at 10 bases. Germline values: CDR1 KGHDR, CDR2 SFDVKD. The CDR3 length is 16 residues. Unmatched junction bases numbered 5, after V lost 3 bases and J lost 5 bases. CDR3 protein: CATSDPGQGSTGELFF. Written as DNA, the CDR3 is TGTGCCACCAGTGATCCGGGACAGGGGTCTACCGGGGAGCTGTTTTTT.

The rearrangement joins TRBV5-1 to TRBJ2-7; 7 bases fit TRBD1. Germline trimming cut 4 bases from V and 10 bases from J; bases unmatched to any gene: 11. Germline CDR1 and CDR2: SGHRS and YFSETQ. The CDR3 length is 13 residues. The CDR3 is CASSGGQLKRQYF. The CDR3 DNA follows: TGCGCCAGCAGCGGGGGACAGCTAAAGCGACAGTACTTC. The full variable domain, rest sourced from reference TRBV5-1 and TRBJ2-7, is KAGVTQTPRYLIKTRGQQVTLSCSPISGHRSVSWYQQTPGQGLQFLFEYFSETQRNKGNFPGRFSGRQFSNSRSEMNVSTLELGDSALYLCASSGGQLKRQYFGPGTRLTVT.

This clonotype showed up just a few times. The chain carries TRBV28 and TRBJ2-6, with TRBD1 matching over 7 bases. The J segment lost 13 bases and the V segment lost 5 bases, leaving 14 bases of the junction unmatched. The CDR3 has 15 amino acids. Germline values: CDR1 MDHEN, CDR2 SYDVKM. CDR3 DNA sequence: TGTGCCAGCAGTACTCGGACAGGTTTGCTGCGGGTCCTGACTTTC. Translation gives CASSTRTGLLRVLTF. Filled out from reference TRBV28 and TRBJ2-6, the complete variable domain reads DVKVTQSSRYLVKRTGEKVFLECVQDMDHENMFWYRQDPGLGLRLIYFSYDVKMKEKGDIPEGYSVSREKKERFSLILESASTNQTSMYLCASSTRTGLLRVLTFGAGSRLTVL.

This clonotype has just a few counts. The chain uses TRBV7-2 and TRBJ2-3, with 9 bases that match TRBD1. This CDR3 region has 15 residues. Germline CDR1 is SGHTA and CDR2 is FQGNSA. The junction had 3 bases not matched to a gene; V was cut back by 1 base and J by 4 bases. In DNA form, the CDR3 reads TGTGCCAGCAGCTTAGACAGGGGGCCAGCAGATACGCAGTATTTT. Translating it yields CASSLDRGPADTQYF.

This clonotype was found many times. The chain combines TRBV7-8 with TRBJ2-7; a weak D match, TRBD1 (6 bases). Trimming stripped 2 bases from V and 3 bases from J, with 14 bases between. CDR1 and CDR2 (germline): SGHVS, FQNEAQ. This CDR3 has 15 residues. The CDR3 nucleotides are TGTGCCAGCAGCTTAAGTTCCAGCAGGGGCTACGAGCAGTACTTC. It codes for CASSLSSSRGYEQYF. Together with reference TRBV7-8 and TRBJ2-7, the CDR3 gives the full variable domain: GAGVSQSPRYKVAKRGQDVALRCDPISGHVSLFWYQQALGQGPEFLTYFQNEAQLDKSGLPSDRFFAERPEGSVSTLKIQRTQQEDSAVYLCASSLSSSRGYEQYFGPGTRLTVT.

This clonotype was seen a few times. One end of the junction varies from germline; a read error may be responsible. This sequence joins TRBV20-1 and TRBJ2-1; no clear D. The CDR3 is 15 residues long. Germline V gene sequence: CDR1 DFQATT, CDR2 SNEGSKA (reference sequence). The DNA of the CDR3 is TGCAGTGCTAGAGGGGCCCGCCAATCCTCCAATGAGCAGTTCTTC. Protein product: CSARGARQSSNEQFF.

V gene TRBV29-1 combines with J gene TRBJ1-1; D unresolved. V lost 2 bases and J lost 4, with 5 bases in between. This CDR3 is built from 11 residues. Germline loops: CDR1 SQVTM, CDR2 ANQGSEA. The CDR3 here is CSVESGTEAFF. DNA for the CDR3: TGCAGCGTTGAAAGTGGCACTGAAGCTTTCTTT.

The chain is built from TRBV5-1 and TRBJ2-2; D gene ambiguous. CDR1 is SGHRS, CDR2 YFSETQ, per germline. The CDR3 runs to 15 residues. V lost 0 bases to trimming and J lost 7 bases, with 13 bases between them. CDR3 sequence reads: CASSLGNPGIGELFF. Written as DNA, the CDR3 is TGCGCCAGCAGCTTGGGAAACCCTGGTATCGGGGAGCTGTTTTTT.

This clonotype was recorded at least ten times. An end of the junction differs from the germline gene, which may be a read error. The chain joins TRBV5-1 to TRBJ1-1; perhaps TRBD1 as D (5 bases). CDR1 and CDR2 (germline): SGHRS, YFSETQ. The CDR3 length is 12 residues. The CDR3 is CASSLGDTEAFF. The CDR3 bases are TGTGCCAGCAGTTTAGGGGACACTGAAGCTTTCTTT.

V is TRBV4-3 and J is TRBJ2-7; D is perhaps TRBD2 (6 bases). Trimming stripped 3 bases from V and 6 bases from J, with 24 bases between. The CDR3 has 17 amino acids. CDR1 is LGHNA, CDR2 YSLEER, per germline. CDR3 sequence reads: CASSQDYRGLASAEQYF. For the CDR3, the DNA is TGCGCCAGCAGCCAGGACTATAGGGGACTGGCGTCGGCCGAGCAGTACTTC.